Listed below are T cell receptor beta chains from one sample, sequenced in a study of T cells of healthy individuals. A single record per CDR3 protein comes from TCRdb applying MiXCR to the 5' RACE reads. The data contain 41,000 or so distinct CDR3 sequences, 3.5% to 5.5% of them singletons. The receptors derive from a human donor in good health. Each CDR3 is given with its conserved first and last residue. The D gene is left open where the match is weak. The size entry is marked missing in some rows and otherwise reads once, few, many or a size class.

>TRBJ2-1|TRBV24-1|many|.
CATSRSVNEQFF
TGTGCCACCAGTCGCTCAGTGAATGAGCAGTTCTTC
>TRBJ2-7|TRBV5-1|many|.
CASSLNRAFYEQYF
TGCGCCAGCAGCTTGAACAGGGCTTTCTACGAGCAGTACTTC
>TRBJ2-3|TRBV6-2/TRBV6-3|many|.
CASSYGRSTDTQYF
TGTGCCAGCAGTTACGGGAGAAGCACAGATACGCAGTATTTT
>TRBJ1-4|TRBV4-1|many|.
CASSPFEIGANEKLFF
TGCGCCAGCAGCCCGTTCGAGATTGGGGCTAATGAAAAACTGTTTTTT
>TRBJ2-3|TRBV5-1|many|TRBD1
CASSPGQGGDTQYF
TGCGCCAGCAGCCCGGGACAGGGGGGCGATACGCAGTATTTT
>TRBJ1-1|TRBV18|.|.
CASSPNRQNTEAFF
TGTGCCAGCTCACCAAACAGGCAGAACACTGAAGCTTTCTTT
>TRBJ1-1|TRBV2|many|TRBD1
CATLDRAFSTEAFF
TGTGCCACCCTGGACAGGGCGTTCAGCACTGAAGCTTTCTTT
>TRBJ1-5|TRBV6-1|many|.
CASSEAGGKGQPQHF
TGTGCCAGCAGTGAAGCGGGGGGTAAGGGTCAGCCCCAGCATTTT
>TRBJ2-7|TRBV7-4|.|.
CASSVLVSSYEQYF
TGTGCCAGCAGCGTTCTTGTTTCGTCCTACGAGCAGTACTTC
>TRBJ2-3|TRBV14|many|TRBD2
CASSHRGVAGITDTQYF
TGTGCCAGCAGCCACAGAGGAGTAGCGGGGATCACAGATACGCAGTATTTT
>TRBJ1-2|TRBV12-3/TRBV12-4|many|TRBD1
CASTTGGLNYGYTF
TGTGCCAGCACAACAGGGGGCCTTAACTATGGCTACACCTTC
>TRBJ2-3|TRBV12-3/TRBV12-4|many|TRBD1
CASSEDRLMGPDTQYF
TGTGCCAGCAGTGAGGACAGGTTGATGGGCCCAGATACGCAGTATTTT
>TRBJ2-7|TRBV6-2/TRBV6-3|many|TRBD1
CASRDRFVSYEQYF
TGTGCCAGCAGGGACAGGTTCGTCTCCTACGAGCAGTACTTC
>TRBJ2-3|TRBV3-1|few|TRBD2
CASSQDLASGDTQYF
TGTGCCAGCAGCCAAGACCTGGCTAGCGGAGATACGCAGTATTTT
>TRBJ2-7|TRBV7-9|many|.
CASSQGASVGLEQYF
TGTGCCAGCAGCCAAGGGGCCTCAGTCGGGCTCGAGCAGTACTTC
>TRBJ2-7|TRBV7-2|many|.
CASSRRRNAYEQYF
TGTGCCAGCAGCCGGCGACGTAATGCCTACGAGCAGTACTTC
>TRBJ2-6|TRBV4-2|few|.
CASSQKRPGANVLTF
TGTGCCAGCAGCCAAAAGCGCCCCGGGGCCAACGTCCTGACTTTC
>TRBJ1-2|TRBV6-6|many|TRBD1
CASRYPTGSYGYTF
TGTGCCAGCAGATACCCGACAGGGAGCTATGGCTACACCTTC
>TRBJ1-2|TRBV7-2|many|.
CASSLDGLTHYGYTF
TGTGCCAGCAGCTTGGACGGCCTGACTCACTATGGCTACACCTTC
>TRBJ1-5|TRBV12-3/TRBV12-4|few|.
CASSLDRQPQHF
TGTGCCAGCAGCCTAGACAGGCAGCCCCAGCATTTT
>TRBJ1-2|TRBV11-2|many|.
CASSLANYGYTF
TGTGCCAGCAGCTTAGCTAACTATGGCTACACCTTC
>TRBJ2-7|TRBV7-8|.|.
CASSLFGTISEQYF
TGTGCCAGCAGCTTATTTGGGACGATCTCCGAGCAGTACTTC
>TRBJ2-5|TRBV27|.|TRBD2
CASSSRSGRATYQETQYF
TGTGCCAGCAGTTCCCGTAGCGGGAGGGCCACGTACCAAGAGACCCAGTACTTC
>TRBJ2-7|TRBV6-5|many|.
CASSYSESGREQYF
TGTGCCAGCAGTTACTCGGAGAGCGGGCGGGAGCAGTACTTC
>TRBJ2-2|TRBV12-3/TRBV12-4|many|TRBD2
CASSSWTSGGLTGELFF
TGTGCCAGCAGTTCCTGGACTAGCGGGGGGCTCACCGGGGAGCTGTTTTTT
>TRBJ1-1|TRBV20-1|few|.
CSARPNRRNTEAFF
TGCAGTGCTAGACCTAACAGAAGGAACACTGAAGCTTTCTTT
>TRBJ2-2|TRBV7-9|many|.
CASSLVGYTGELFF
TGTGCCAGCAGCTTAGTGGGGTACACCGGGGAGCTGTTTTTT
>TRBJ2-1|TRBV7-9|many|.
CASSSDVNEQFF
TGTGCCAGCAGCTCTGATGTCAATGAGCAGTTCTTC
>TRBJ2-7|TRBV5-1|.|.
CASRPGDFTYEQYF
TGCGCCAGCAGACCCGGGGACTTCACCTACGAGCAGTACTTC
>TRBJ1-6|TRBV20-1|many|.
CSARDLTVNSPLHF
TGCAGTGCTAGAGATTTAACAGTTAATTCACCCCTCCACTTT
>TRBJ1-6|TRBV3-1|many|.
CASSQVGVPLHF
TGTGCCAGCAGCCAAGTAGGAGTGCCCCTCCACTTT
>TRBJ1-1|TRBV4-3|many|TRBD1
CASSQADRLTAEAFF
TGCGCCAGCAGCCAAGCGGACAGGCTTACGGCTGAAGCTTTCTTT
>TRBJ2-1|TRBV12-3/TRBV12-4|many|TRBD2
CASSRASGGSSYNEQFF
TGTGCCAGCAGCCGAGCTAGCGGGGGGAGCTCCTACAATGAGCAGTTCTTC
>TRBJ2-4|TRBV12-3/TRBV12-4|many|.
CASSLSGVAKNIQYF
TGTGCCAGCAGTTTATCGGGGGTAGCCAAAAACATTCAGTACTTC
>TRBJ1-1|TRBV7-9|many|.
CASSQTGYGRAFF
TGTGCCAGCAGCCAAACAGGGTACGGAAGGGCTTTCTTT
>TRBJ2-7|TRBV27|many|TRBD2
CASSLSAGGDEQYF
TGTGCCAGCAGTTTATCTGCGGGAGGCGACGAGCAGTACTTC
>TRBJ2-7|TRBV18|many|TRBD1
CASSLTSGTGRDEQYF
TGTGCCAGCTCACTGACTTCCGGGACAGGGAGAGACGAGCAGTACTTC
>TRBJ1-5|TRBV20-1|many|.
CSARPHRLGNQPQHF
TGCAGTGCTAGACCCCACAGGCTGGGGAATCAGCCCCAGCATTTT